This T cell receptor beta chain was sequenced in a study of cytomegalovirus exposure and HLA in healthy donors. Study as a whole: A data release that came early held 80 million to 95 million unique TCRs from HLA-typed donors.

From germline, CDR1 is SGDLS and CDR2 YYNGEE. This CDR3 comprises 15 residues. Trimming left V 4 bases short and J 8 bases short, with 21 bases between. With 60 Vbeta and 13 Jbeta primers, the PCR was carried out. Repertoires were generated with immunoSEQ multiplex PCR, while TCRdb's copy carries only in-frame clones and drops some. The table has some 150,000 clones, roughly 9.6% seen once; the top ten hold over 6.5%. The TCR comes from a woman aged 40 to 49 in good health and CMV-seropositive. The rearrangement links TRBV9 to TRBJ2-5; D is unresolved. The sequenced sample consisted of PBMCs. The CDR3 coding sequence is TGTGCCAGCAGCCCAACGACATACCCAAGAGACACCCAGTACTTC. Amino acids: CASSPTTYPRDTQYF. Together with reference TRBV9 and TRBJ2-5, the CDR3 gives the full variable domain: DSGVTQTPKHLITATGQRVTLRCSPRSGDLSVYWYQQSLDQGLQFLIQYYNGEERAKGNILERFSAQQFPDLHSELNLSSLELGDSALYFCASSPTTYPRDTQYFGPGTRLLVL.